The 16 T cell receptor beta chains reported below all come from one sample, sequenced in a study of cytomegalovirus exposure and HLA in healthy donors (dated by TCRdb to about 2017). The library relied on the immunoSEQ multiplex PCR assay. Held by TCRdb, this immuneACCESS table contains in-frame sequences only and omits some clones. Under half of the omission traces to an unresolved V gene where checked; the cause of the rest is unknown. Recorded for this sample are 110,000 or so clones; more than 85% of them occurred a single time. Roughly 4% of the sample rests with the top ten. The sample taken for sequencing was PBMCs. The receptors stem from a woman younger than 35 in good health and CMV-seropositive.

The rearrangement uses TRBV7-2 and TRBJ2-7; 7 nucleotides match TRBD1. This CDR3 region has 15 residues. CDR1 and CDR2 (germline): SGHTA, FQGNSA. Trimming removed 4 bases from V and 7 bases from J; junction bases left unmatched: 13. The CDR3 DNA reads as TGTGCCAGCAGCTCAACAGGGGATCCCTCTAGGGAGCAGTACTTC. This gives the protein CASSSTGDPSREQYF.

The J gene is TRBJ1-3, the V gene TRBV5-4, with a tentative D call TRBD1 (6 bases). Germline V lookup: CDR1 SGHNT, CDR2 YYREEE (reference sequence). V lost 9 bases and J lost 4, with 17 bases in between. This CDR3 has 14 residues. CDR3 sequence: CATHGQGHGNTIYF. The CDR3 DNA reads as TGTGCCACCCACGGTCAGGGGCACGGAAACACCATATATTTT.

V gene TRBV6-5 combines with J gene TRBJ2-1; 9 bases fit TRBD1. V lost 5 bases and J lost 2; bases outside the gene matches: 4. The germline gives CDR1 MNHEY, CDR2 SVGAGI. The CDR3 consists of 15 residues. The CDR3 reads CASSLQGAPYNEQFF. The CDR3 coding sequence is TGTGCCAGCAGTCTACAGGGGGCCCCCTACAATGAGCAGTTCTTC.

This clone was seen more than once but under ten times. V and J are TRBV10-3 and TRBJ1-2, with a weak D call TRBD1 (6 bases). The CDR3 runs 13 residues. The V gene's germline CDR1 is ENHRY and CDR2 SYGVKD. V dropped 8 bases and J dropped 5 bases, with 15 bases sitting between them. The CDR3 coding sequence is TGTGCCATCGGTAGGGACATTGGATATGGCTACACCTTC. Translating gives CAIGRDIGYGYTF.

This clone was observed a single time. CDR3 bases: TGTGCCAGCAGTTTTTTGGGGGGGAACACTGAAGCTTTCTTT. Protein sequence: CASSFLGGNTEAFF. The chain joins TRBV27 to TRBJ1-1; D might be TRBD1 (5 bases). This CDR3 has 14 amino acids. Germline V gene sequence: CDR1 MNHEY, CDR2 SMNVEV (reference sequence). The V and J ends lost 3 bases and 1 base respectively, with 9 bases between them.

This chain connects TRBV7-8 to TRBJ2-7, with D possibly matching TRBD1 (6 bases). Trimming took off 3 bases at V and 0 bases at J, with 18 bases between the two ends. This CDR3 contains 17 residues. Germline CDR1 and CDR2: SGHVS and FQNEAQ. The CDR3 protein is CASSLGPGETFSYEQYF. The CDR3 coding sequence is TGTGCCAGCAGCTTGGGACCAGGGGAAACTTTCTCCTACGAGCAGTACTTC.

In DNA, the CDR3 is TGTGCCAGTAGTATAGACCGGGGGAACAATCAGCCCCAGCATTTT. As protein: CASSIDRGNNQPQHF. The chain recombines TRBV19 with TRBJ1-5, with TRBD1 as a possible D gene (5 bases). Trimming cost V 0 bases and J 3 bases, with 9 bases left between them. The CDR3 is 15 residues long. The germline V gene has CDR1 LNHDA and CDR2 SQIVND (reference sequence). Full variable domain (missing parts from reference TRBV19 and TRBJ1-5): DGGITQSPKYLFRKEGQNVTLSCEQNLNHDAMYWYRQDPGQGLRLIYYSQIVNDFQKGDIAEGYSVSREKKESFPLTVTSAQKNPTAFYLCASSIDRGNNQPQHFGDGTRLSIL.

J is TRBJ1-5 and V is TRBV4-2, with no clear D. V was shortened by 5 bases and J by 6 bases, with 11 bases between the two germline ends. Per germline, CDR1 LGHNA and CDR2 YNFKEQ. The CDR3 is 13 amino acids. The CDR3 sequence: CASSEFSGQPQHF. As DNA, the CDR3 is TGTGCCAGCAGCGAATTCTCGGGTCAGCCCCAGCATTTT.

The chain employs TRBV9 and TRBJ1-2; the D gene is possibly TRBD1 (5 bases). The V end lost 4 bases, the J end lost 7 bases, and 20 bases lay between the germline ends. The CDR3 covers 15 residues. Germline V gene lookup returns CDR1 SGDLS and CDR2 YYNGEE. The CDR3 sequence: CASSSGGGRMRGYTF. The CDR3 bases are TGTGCCAGCAGCTCCGGGGGGGGTAGGATGCGTGGCTACACCTTC.

The rearrangement links TRBV28 to TRBJ2-1; 13 nucleotides agree with TRBD2. J was trimmed by 6 bases and V by 6 bases; bases with no gene match: 17. Germline lookup yields CDR1 MDHEN and CDR2 SYDVKM. The CDR3 sequence is 19 residues long. The CDR3, as DNA: TGTGCCAGCAGACTACTCATCGGGACTAGCGGGGAGATTTGCAATGAGCAGTTCTTC. Encoded protein: CASRLLIGTSGEICNEQFF.

Written as DNA, the CDR3 is TGTGCCAGCTCACCACCGGGGGGGTTCTTCAATGAGCAGTTCTTC. Translated, it gives CASSPPGGFFNEQFF. J is TRBJ2-1 and V is TRBV18; 7 nucleotides match TRBD2. The CDR3 has 15 residues. V was clipped by 0 bases and J by 6 bases; unmatched bases: 5. Germline V gene sequence: CDR1 KGHSH, CDR2 LQKENI.

The rearrangement links TRBV19 to TRBJ1-1; 9 bases align to TRBD1. This CDR3 spans 12 amino acids. Per germline, CDR1 LNHDA and CDR2 SQIVND (reference sequence). The V gene end was trimmed by 9 bases and the J gene end by 11 bases; junction bases not matched to a gene: 10. DNA for the CDR3: TGTGCCAGCTGTAAGACAGGGGGTTTCGCTTTCTTT. It encodes CASCKTGGFAFF.

Here the CDR3 DNA reads TGTGCCAGCAGCGTTGGGACTCCAAGCTCCTACAATGAGCAGTTCTTC. Translated: CASSVGTPSSYNEQFF. The rearrangement uses TRBV9 and TRBJ2-1; TRBD2 might be the D (6 bases). Trimming stripped 2 bases from V and 0 bases from J, with 12 bases between. CDR3 size: 16 residues. Looked up from germline, CDR1 is SGDLS and CDR2 is YYNGEE.

This chain uses TRBV11-3 with TRBJ2-1, with 10 bases lining up with TRBD2. The CDR3 runs 16 residues. Germline V gives CDR1 SGHNT, CDR2 YENEEA. V shed 4 bases, J shed 1 base, and the junction held 4 bases outside the gene matches. The chain's CDR3 is CASSSRTSGSYNEQFF. The CDR3 DNA reads as TGTGCCAGCAGCTCGCGGACTAGCGGATCCTACAATGAGCAGTTCTTC.

This clone was observed a few times. This chain links TRBV6-1 with TRBJ1-2; TRBD1 matches 9 bases. After removal of 4 bases from V and 5 bases from J, the junction contained 5 bases not matched to a gene. The CDR3 covers 14 residues. The germline V gene encodes CDR1 MNHNS and CDR2 SASEGT. The CDR3 is CASSATGGGYGYTF. Here the CDR3 DNA reads TGTGCCAGCAGTGCCACAGGGGGCGGATATGGCTACACCTTC.

The V call is TRBV11-3, the J call TRBJ2-7, with TRBD1 matching 7 bases. Germline CDR1 SGHNT, CDR2 YENEEA. This CDR3 contains 13 residues. Trimming removed 5 bases from V and 5 bases from J; junction bases left unmatched: 6. CDR3 sequence (DNA): TGTGCCAGCAGCCCATATACAGGGGACGAGCAGTACTTC. This translates into CASSPYTGDEQYF.